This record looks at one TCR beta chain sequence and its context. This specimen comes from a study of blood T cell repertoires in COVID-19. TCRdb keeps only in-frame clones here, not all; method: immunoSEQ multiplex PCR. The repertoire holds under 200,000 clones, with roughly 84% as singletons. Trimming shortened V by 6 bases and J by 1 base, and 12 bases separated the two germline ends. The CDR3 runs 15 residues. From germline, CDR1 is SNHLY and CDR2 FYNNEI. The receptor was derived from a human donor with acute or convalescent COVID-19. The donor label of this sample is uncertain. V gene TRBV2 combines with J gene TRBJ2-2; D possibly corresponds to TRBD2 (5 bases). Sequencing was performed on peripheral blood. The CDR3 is CASRSEGLNTGELFF. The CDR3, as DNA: TGTGCCAGCAGGTCTGAGGGTTTGAACACCGGGGAGCTGTTTTTT.